Each of the 13 T cell receptor beta chains below was sequenced from the same sample in a study of CD8 T cell repertoires and influenza. For 3 to 4 weeks, CD8 T cells received weekly restimulation with irradiated, peptide-pulsed (1 uM) TAP-deficient T2 cells. Overall study findings and caveats: Between roughly 57.1% and 89.5% of each donor's M1-specific TCR beta sequences used TRBV19. The 11-mer xRSx motif covered only about half of M1-specific TCRs.

Between about 85 and 340 ng of total RNA was reverse transcribed into template cDNA. Generated by immunoSEQ multiplex PCR, the TCRdb table keeps only in-frame clones and is missing some. The table lists over 300 clones, around 28% of them singletons, with roughly 44% in the top ten. Material for sequencing was M1 dextramer-binding CD8+ T cells from cultured PBMCs. Subset indicated: CD8 T cells sorted as dextramer-positive for the influenza matrix M1 58-66 peptide. Source of these receptors: a young adult in good health.

The chain has TRBV9 and TRBJ2-7; D is unresolved. Trimming took off 4 bases at V and 2 bases at J, with 10 bases between the two ends. CDR1 SGDLS and CDR2 YYNGEE come from the germline V gene. The CDR3 has 13 amino acids. The CDR3: CASSLYQTYEQYF. As DNA, the CDR3 is TGTGCCAGCAGCCTGTACCAGACCTACGAGCAGTACTTC. The whole variable domain, remainder taken from reference TRBV9 and TRBJ2-7, is DSGVTQTPKHLITATGQRVTLRCSPRSGDLSVYWYQQSLDQGLQFLIQYYNGEERAKGNILERFSAQQFPDLHSELNLSSLELGDSALYFCASSLYQTYEQYFGPGTRLTVT.

In its sample, this clone was seen a few times. In DNA form, the CDR3 reads TGCGCCAGCAGTGAGAACAGGCAAGAGACCCAGTACTTC. It yields the protein CASSENRQETQYF. The gene calls are TRBV10-1 and TRBJ2-5; TRBD1 might be the D (5 bases). The CDR3 spans 13 residues. V lost 2 bases to trimming and J lost 2 bases, with 6 bases between them. CDR1 is WNHNN, CDR2 SYGVQD, per germline (reference sequence).

The V gene is TRBV6-1, the J gene TRBJ2-2; TRBD2 is a possible D gene (5 bases). This CDR3 is 15 amino acids long. V was trimmed by 1 base and J by 6 bases, leaving 12 bases between them. Germline-derived CDR1 and CDR2 are MNHNS and SASEGT. This chain's CDR3 is CASSEELDEAGELFF. The CDR3 region has the DNA TGTGCCAGCAGTGAAGAACTAGATGAAGCCGGGGAGCTGTTTTTT.

This clone has only a few counts. The rearrangement links TRBV7-9 to TRBJ2-7; TRBD2 agrees at 13 bases. With V trimmed by 4 bases and J by 2 bases, 11 bases remained unmatched. The CDR3 contains 18 residues. Per the germline V gene, CDR1 is SEHNR and CDR2 is FQNEAQ (reference sequence). The CDR3 nucleotides are TGTGCCAGCAGCTCAACAACGAGTGGACTAGCGGGAGCCTACGAGCAGTACTTC. The encoded protein is CASSSTTSGLAGAYEQYF.

This chain joins TRBV19 and TRBJ2-1, with TRBD2 identical over 10 bases. The trim removed 8 bases at V and 0 bases at J, leaving 1 base unmatched. Germline CDR1 is LNHDA and CDR2 is SQIVND (reference sequence). The length of the CDR3 is 14 residues. The CDR3 is CASSSGSSYNEQFF. As DNA, the CDR3 is TGTGCCAGTTCTAGCGGGAGCTCCTACAATGAGCAGTTCTTC.

This rearrangement joins TRBV5-8 to TRBJ2-1; the match to TRBD2 covers 11 bases. The V gene's germline CDR1 is SGHTS and CDR2 YDEGEE. The CDR3 covers 17 residues. Trimming removed 4 bases from V and 7 bases from J; junction bases left unmatched: 13. DNA for the CDR3: TGTGCCAGCAGCCAAGAAGATCTGACTAGCGGGACTAATGAGCAGTTCTTC. This gives the protein CASSQEDLTSGTNEQFF.

This clone was detected only a few times. The V call is TRBV4-2, the J call TRBJ2-1; perhaps TRBD1 as D (6 bases). There are 16 residues in the CDR3. Germline-derived CDR1 and CDR2 are LGHNA and YNFKEQ. Trimming removed 4 bases from V and 3 bases from J, with 16 bases in between. The CDR3 region is CASSPVVEGDYNEQFF. The CDR3 DNA reads as TGTGCCAGCAGCCCCGTCGTAGAGGGGGACTACAATGAGCAGTTCTTC.

A few counts support this clone. CDR3: CASSDDRGLYQPQHF. In DNA, the CDR3 is TGTGCCAGCAGTGACGACAGGGGGCTTTATCAGCCCCAGCATTTT. The V and J genes are TRBV2 and TRBJ1-5; 10 bases agree with TRBD1. Trimming cost V 3 bases and J 5 bases; bases outside gene matches: 4. The length of the CDR3 is 15 residues. The germline V gene has CDR1 SNHLY and CDR2 FYNNEI.

This clone was recorded many times. This chain links TRBV19 with TRBJ2-1, with D maybe TRBD1 (5 bases). The CDR3 has 14 residues. Germline CDR1 reads LNHDA; CDR2 reads SQIVND (reference sequence). V gave up 4 bases and J gave up 3 bases, with 10 bases separating them. The CDR3 region is CASSTPGIYNEQFF. DNA of the CDR3: TGTGCCAGTAGTACTCCAGGGATCTACAATGAGCAGTTCTTC.

This clone is hyperexpanded. Here the CDR3 DNA reads TGTGCCAGCAGCCAAGAAGATCTGACTAGCGGGACTAATGAGCAGTTCTTC. This translates into CASSQEDLTSGTNEQFF. The chain has TRBV4-2 and TRBJ2-1, with 11 bases matching TRBD2. The CDR3 runs 17 residues. Losses at the gene ends were 0 bases for V and 7 bases for J; bases not matched to a gene: 8. From germline, CDR1 is LGHNA and CDR2 YNFKEQ.

This clone was recorded a few times. The chain uses TRBV19 and TRBJ2-7, with a tentative D call TRBD2 (6 bases). V was trimmed by 3 bases and J by 3 bases, leaving 15 bases between them. The CDR3 sequence is 15 residues long. Per the germline V gene, CDR1 is LNHDA and CDR2 is SQIVND (reference sequence). The CDR3 region is CASSINPGLDYEQYF. The CDR3 nucleotides read TGTGCCAGTAGTATCAATCCGGGACTCGACTACGAGCAGTACTTC.

The rearrangement links TRBV27 to TRBJ2-7; a possible D gene is TRBD2 (6 bases). Trimming took 2 bases from V and 4 from J, leaving 9 bases between them. The CDR3 is made up of 13 amino acids. The germline CDR1 and CDR2 sequences are MNHEY and SMNVEV (reference sequence). CDR3 residues: CASSLNGRYEQYF. The CDR3 bases are TGTGCCAGCAGTTTAAACGGGAGATACGAGCAGTACTTC.

This clone showed up just a few times. The rearrangement uses TRBV5-4 and TRBJ2-7; a weak D match, TRBD1 (6 bases). With 6 bases removed from V and 6 bases from J, the gap between germline ends came to 16 bases. CDR3 length: 13 residues. Per germline, CDR1 SGHNT and CDR2 YYREEE (reference sequence). DNA of the CDR3: TGTGCCAGCAAGGACAGTTCCATGGGCGAGCAGTACTTC. Its translation: CASKDSSMGEQYF.